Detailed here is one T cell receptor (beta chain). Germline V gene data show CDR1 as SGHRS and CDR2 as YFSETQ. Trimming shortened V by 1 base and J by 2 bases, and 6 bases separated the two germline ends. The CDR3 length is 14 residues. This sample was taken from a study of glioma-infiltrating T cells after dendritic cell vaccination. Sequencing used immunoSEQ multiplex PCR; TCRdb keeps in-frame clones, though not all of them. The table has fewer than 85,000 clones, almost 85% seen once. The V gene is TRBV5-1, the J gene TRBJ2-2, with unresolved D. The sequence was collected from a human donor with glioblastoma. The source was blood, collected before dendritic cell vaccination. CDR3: CASSLTLNTGELFF. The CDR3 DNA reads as TGCGCCAGCAGCTTGACACTAAACACCGGGGAGCTGTTTTTT.